The rows below give T cell receptor beta chains drawn from one sample of a study of blood T cell repertoires in COVID-19. This table comes from immunoSEQ multiplex PCR, and its TCRdb copy is limited to in-frame clones, with some not included. Of about 300,000 clones in the sample, roughly 89% were seen once. The sequencing input was peripheral blood. Receptors were obtained from a man aged 40-55 years with acute or convalescent COVID-19. Both conserved end residues are part of each CDR3. D genes are given only for firm matches. Expanded clones get a size class; other rows say once, few or many, or leave the size out.

>TRBV6-1|NA|TRBJ2-6|NA
TGTGCCAGCAGTGAAAATGCCAGGGGATCCTCTGGGGCCAACGTCCTGACTTTC
CASSENARGSSGANVLTF
>TRBV21-1|NA|TRBJ2-3|NA
TGTGCCAGCAGCAAAGAAGGGAACAGGGGATGTAGCACAGATACGCAGTATTTT
CASSKEGNRGCSTDTQYF
>TRBV24-1|NA|TRBJ2-1|TRBD2
TGTGCCACCAGCCTACCCGGGGGGGCCTTCGATGAGCAGTTCTTC
CATSLPGGAFDEQFF
>TRBV19|NA|TRBJ1-4|TRBD1
TGTGCCAGTCTCCAAGGAGGCAGGGGGCCGGAAAAACTGTTTTTT
CASLQGGRGPEKLFF
>TRBV5-6|NA|TRBJ1-1|NA
TGTGCCAGCAGCTTGATCGCGGGGCCCACTGAAGCTTTCTTT
CASSLIAGPTEAFF
>TRBV10-2|NA|TRBJ2-7|NA
TGTGCCAGCAGTGAGGAGCCCGGGACTTACGAGCAGTACTTC
CASSEEPGTYEQYF
>TRBV7-2|NA|TRBJ2-7|NA
TGTGCCAGCAGCTTAGACAGGGCCAGCGAGCAGTACTTC
CASSLDRASEQYF
>TRBV9|NA|TRBJ2-7|TRBD1
TGTGCCAGCAGCCCAACGGGACAGTCCTTTGAGGTAGAGTACTTC
CASSPTGQSFEVEYF
>TRBV6-1|NA|TRBJ2-4|NA
TGTGCCAGCAGTGAACGTCGAGACTGGTGGGACTCAGCCAAAAACATTCAGTACTTC
CASSERRDWWDSAKNIQYF
>TRBV6-4|NA|TRBJ2-3|TRBD1
TGTGCCAGCAGGGCAGACAGGGCTGGCACAGATACGCAGTATTTT
CASRADRAGTDTQYF
>TRBV2|few|TRBJ2-1|TRBD2
TGTGCCAGCAGTTCGCGGGGGGCCTTAGAGCAGTTCTTC
CASSSRGALEQFF
>TRBV19|NA|TRBJ1-4|TRBD1
TGTGCCAGCCAGGATGGACAGGGGGGCCTTAGGAAACTGTTTTTT
CASQDGQGGLRKLFF
>TRBV19|NA|TRBJ1-5|TRBD1
TGTGCCAGCCTCGACAGGGTCTATAGCAATCAGCCCCAGCATTTT
CASLDRVYSNQPQHF
>TRBV29-1|NA|TRBJ2-7|TRBD1
TGCAGCGTTGGAGGGACAGGTTCCTACGAGCAGTACTTC
CSVGGTGSYEQYF
>TRBV30|NA|TRBJ1-2|TRBD1
TGTGCCTGGAGTGTACAGGGGATCAACTATGGCTACACCTTC
CAWSVQGINYGYTF
>TRBV18|NA|TRBJ1-1|NA
TGTGCCAGCTCACCATATTCGGGGGTGAACACTGAAGCTTTCTTT
CASSPYSGVNTEAFF
>TRBV9|NA|TRBJ1-2|TRBD1
TGTGCCAGCAGCGTACAGGGGGCCAACTATGGCTACACCTTC
CASSVQGANYGYTF
>TRBV2|once|TRBJ2-5|NA
TGTGCCAGCAGTGAAGCCGGGGGCCAAGAGACCCAGTACTTC
CASSEAGGQETQYF
>TRBV9|NA|TRBJ1-2|NA
TGTGCCAGCACCGCCGGGACACGGACTAACTATGGCTACACCTTC
CASTAGTRTNYGYTF
>TRBV29-1|NA|TRBJ2-2|TRBD1
TGCAGCGTTCGTACAGGGGGCGCGAACACCGGGGAGCTGTTTTTT
CSVRTGGANTGELFF
>TRBV27|NA|TRBJ2-3|NA
TGTGCCAGCAGTTTATCGGAGACAGGCACAGATACGCAGTATTTT
CASSLSETGTDTQYF
>TRBV14|NA|TRBJ2-3|NA
TGTGCCAGCAGCCAAGATCCGGCGGGTACGCAGTATTTT
CASSQDPAGTQYF
>TRBV7-2|NA|TRBJ1-3|NA
TGTGCCAGCAGCTTAGATAGGGCGGGGAGGACTGGAAACACCATATATTTT
CASSLDRAGRTGNTIYF
>TRBV30|NA|TRBJ1-2|NA
TGTGCCTGGAGCGGTTGGGGGGGCGCCGGCTATGGCTACACCTTC
CAWSGWGGAGYGYTF
>TRBV7-6|NA|TRBJ2-2|NA
TGTGCCAGCAGCTTAACGGACACCGGGGAGCTGTTTTTT
CASSLTDTGELFF
>TRBV5-1|NA|TRBJ2-3|NA
TGCGCCAGCAGGCCGGTCCTAAGCACAGATACGCAGTATTTT
CASRPVLSTDTQYF
>TRBV5-1|NA|TRBJ1-2|TRBD1
TGCGCCAGCAGCGTCGCGGGACAGGGGGCTTTGGACTATGGCTACACCTTC
CASSVAGQGALDYGYTF